This TCR beta chain was sequenced during a study of T cells after posttransplantation cyclophosphamide. This clone was observed a few times. Its antigen is as yet unknown. Whole-study findings and limits: Tissue-infiltrating T cells from skin or gut overlapped little with blood T cells.

Cyclophosphamide on days +3 and +4 followed busulfan-fludarabine conditioning and a marrow graft. Germline V gene data show CDR1 as LNHDA and CDR2 as SQIVND (reference sequence). The CDR3 covers 15 residues. The V gene lost 2 bases and the J gene lost 4 bases, with 12 bases spanning the gap. Only in-frame clones appear in the TCRdb table, and some are missing; sequencing was by immunoSEQ multiplex PCR. This table holds about 12,000 clones, roughly 2% found once. The specimen was PBMCs, collected after allogeneic stem cell transplant with posttransplant cyclophosphamide. This chain joins TRBV19 and TRBJ2-1, with TRBD1 as a possible D gene (6 bases). This TCR came from a male patient aged 30 to 40 who received an allogeneic stem cell transplant from a related donor, was CMV-positive, and had no GVHD. Some T cells may have originated in the graft donor. The CDR3 protein is CASSIPGAGYNEQFF. The CDR3 DNA is TGTGCCAGTAGTATACCAGGGGCAGGGTACAATGAGCAGTTCTTC.